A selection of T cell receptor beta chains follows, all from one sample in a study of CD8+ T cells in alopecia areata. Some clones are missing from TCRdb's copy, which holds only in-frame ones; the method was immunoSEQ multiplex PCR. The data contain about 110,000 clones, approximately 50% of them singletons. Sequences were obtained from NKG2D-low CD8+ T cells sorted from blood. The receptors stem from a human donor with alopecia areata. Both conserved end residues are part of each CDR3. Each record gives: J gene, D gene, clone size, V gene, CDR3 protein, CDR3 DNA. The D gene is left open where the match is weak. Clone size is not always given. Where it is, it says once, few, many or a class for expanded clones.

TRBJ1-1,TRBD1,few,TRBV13,CASTHRDSEAFF,TGTGCCAGCACCCACAGGGACAGTGAAGCTTTCTTT
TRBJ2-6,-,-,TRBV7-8,CACEEGVVAGANVLTF,TGTGCCTGTGAGGAGGGGGTGGTGGCTGGGGCCAACGTCCTGACTTTC
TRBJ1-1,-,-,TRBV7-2,CASSFTTGGYTEAFF,TGTGCCAGCAGCTTTACGACTGGCGGTTACACTGAAGCTTTCTTT
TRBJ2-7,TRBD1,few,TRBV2,CASSELGQAYEQYF,TGTGCCAGCAGTGAACTCGGACAGGCCTACGAGCAGTACTTC
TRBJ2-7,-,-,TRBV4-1,CASSQDRGEQYF,TGCGCCAGCAGCCAAGATCGCGGCGAGCAGTACTTC
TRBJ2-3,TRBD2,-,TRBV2,CASSGVAGGRTDTQYF,TGTGCCAGCAGTGGAGTGGCGGGAGGGCGCACAGATACGCAGTATTTT
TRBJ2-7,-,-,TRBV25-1,CASSESMGAYEQYF,TGTGCCAGCAGTGAATCTATGGGCGCCTACGAGCAGTACTTC
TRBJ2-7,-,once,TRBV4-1,CASSQGGGDEQYF,TGCGCCAGCAGCCAAGGCGGGGGCGACGAGCAGTACTTC
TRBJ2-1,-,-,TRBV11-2,CASSGLGTFYNEQFF,TGTGCCAGCAGCGGCCTTGGGACCTTCTACAATGAGCAGTTCTTC
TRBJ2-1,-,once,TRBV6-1,CASRSLGEFF,TGTGCCAGCAGGTCACTCGGGGAGTTCTTC
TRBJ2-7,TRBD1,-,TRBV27,CASSHQTGAYEQYF,TGTGCCAGCAGTCACCAGACAGGGGCCTACGAGCAGTACTTC
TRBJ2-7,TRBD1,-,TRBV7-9,CASSSPGTADEQYF,TGTGCCAGCAGCTCACCCGGGACAGCTGATGAGCAGTACTTC
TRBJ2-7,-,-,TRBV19,CASSPGTMSYEQYF,TGTGCCAGTAGCCCCGGGACCATGTCCTACGAGCAGTACTTC
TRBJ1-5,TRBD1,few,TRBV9,CASSDRGSNQPQHF,TGTGCCAGCAGCGACAGGGGTAGCAATCAGCCCCAGCATTTT
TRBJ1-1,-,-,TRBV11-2,CASSLGAATEAFF,TGTGCCAGCAGCTTAGGGGCAGCAACTGAAGCTTTCTTT
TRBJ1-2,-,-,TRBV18,CASSLYREYGYTF,TGTGCCAGCTCACTCTACAGGGAGTATGGCTACACCTTC
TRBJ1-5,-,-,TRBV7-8,CASSFDGDNQPQHF,TGTGCCAGCAGCTTCGACGGTGACAATCAGCCCCAGCATTTT
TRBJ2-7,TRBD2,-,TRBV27,CASSLFAGAYEQYF,TGTGCCAGCAGTTTATTCGCGGGGGCCTACGAGCAGTACTTC
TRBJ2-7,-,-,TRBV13,CASSPPNRAEQYF,TGTGCCAGCAGCCCACCTAACCGAGCCGAGCAGTACTTC
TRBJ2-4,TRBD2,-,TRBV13,CASSSRDYLNIQYF,TGTGCCAGCAGCAGCCGGGACTATTTAAACATTCAGTACTTC
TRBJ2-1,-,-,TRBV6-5,CASSYSIQVYEQFF,TGTGCCAGCAGTTACTCGATACAGGTCTATGAGCAGTTCTTC
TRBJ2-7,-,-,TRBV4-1,CASSQDPGSDEQYF,TGCGCCAGCAGCCAAGATCCGGGGTCTGACGAGCAGTACTTC
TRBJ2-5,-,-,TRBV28,CASPYGETQYF,TGTGCCAGCCCCTACGGAGAGACCCAGTACTTC
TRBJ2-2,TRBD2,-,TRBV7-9,CASSSPAASGLNTGELFF,TGTGCCAGCAGCTCCCCCGCGGCTAGCGGGCTGAACACCGGGGAGCTGTTTTTT
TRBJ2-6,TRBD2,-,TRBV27,CASSFLGLAGSSGANVLTF,TGTGCCAGCAGTTTTCTCGGACTAGCGGGGAGCTCTGGGGCCAACGTCCTGACTTTC
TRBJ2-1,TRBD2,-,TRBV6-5,CASSDSGRAKNEQFF,TGTGCCAGCAGCGATAGCGGGAGGGCCAAGAATGAGCAGTTCTTC
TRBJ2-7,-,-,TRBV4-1,CASSQERIRTYEQYF,TGCGCCAGCAGCCAAGAGAGGATAAGGACCTACGAGCAGTACTTC
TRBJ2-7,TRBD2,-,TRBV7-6,CASSLGAGELHEQYF,TGTGCCAGCAGCTTAGGTGCGGGGGAGCTCCACGAGCAGTACTTC
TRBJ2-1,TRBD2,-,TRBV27,CASSLRRESNYNEQFF,TGTGCCAGCAGTTTAAGGCGGGAGAGCAACTACAATGAGCAGTTCTTC
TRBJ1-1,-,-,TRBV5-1,CASSPRDGLNTEAFF,TGCGCCAGCAGCCCCCGGGACGGGTTGAACACTGAAGCTTTCTTT
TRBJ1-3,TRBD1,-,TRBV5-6,CASSLVWDSSGNTIYF,TGTGCCAGCAGCTTGGTGTGGGACAGCTCTGGAAACACCATATATTTT
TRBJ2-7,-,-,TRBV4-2,CASSQGLGVFYEQYF,TGTGCCAGCAGCCAAGGACTAGGTGTTTTCTACGAACAGTACTTC
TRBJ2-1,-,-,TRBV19,CASMGNEQFF,TGTGCCAGTATGGGCAATGAGCAGTTCTTC
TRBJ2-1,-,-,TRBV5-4,CASSLVGAQEQFF,TGTGCCAGCAGCTTGGTGGGGGCGCAAGAGCAGTTCTTC
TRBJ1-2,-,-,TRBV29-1,CSVDTGRALYGYTF,TGCAGCGTTGATACTGGCAGGGCCCTCTATGGCTACACCTTC
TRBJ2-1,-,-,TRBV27,CASNTGWGSYNEQFF,TGTGCCAGCAACACAGGGTGGGGGTCCTACAATGAGCAGTTCTTC
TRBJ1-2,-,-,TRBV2,CATIRTDYGYTF,TGTGCCACAATAAGGACGGATTATGGCTACACCTTC
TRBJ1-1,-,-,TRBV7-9,CASSLTAMNTEAFF,TGTGCCAGCAGCTTAACGGCCATGAACACTGAAGCTTTCTTT
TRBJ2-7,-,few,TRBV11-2,CASSSDPTGYEQYF,TGTGCCAGCAGCTCGGACCCGACAGGCTACGAGCAGTACTTC
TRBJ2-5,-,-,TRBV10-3,CAISEGRYQETQYF,TGTGCCATCAGTGAGGGTAGATACCAAGAGACCCAGTACTTC
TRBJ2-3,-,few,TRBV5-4,CASSLYRGTDTQYF,TGTGCCAGCAGCTTGTATCGGGGCACAGATACGCAGTATTTT
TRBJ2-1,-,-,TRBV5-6,CASSLAAASPFYNEQFF,TGTGCCAGCAGCTTGGCCGCGGCCTCACCTTTTTACAATGAGCAGTTCTTC
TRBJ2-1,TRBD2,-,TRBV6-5,CASTPLGGGQFF,TGTGCCAGCACCCCTCTTGGCGGGGGGCAGTTCTTC
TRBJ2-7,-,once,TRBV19,CASAMGAGYEQYF,TGTGCCAGTGCAATGGGGGCGGGCTACGAGCAGTACTTC
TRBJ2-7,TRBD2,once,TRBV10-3,CAVGRADYEQYF,TGTGCCGTGGGGAGGGCGGACTACGAGCAGTACTTC
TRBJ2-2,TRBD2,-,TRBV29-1,CSVELNGRDQELFF,TGCAGCGTTGAATTAAACGGGAGGGATCAAGAGCTGTTTTTT
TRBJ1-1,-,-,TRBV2,CASSPLGVGDTEAFF,TGTGCCAGCAGCCCCTTGGGGGTGGGAGACACTGAAGCTTTCTTT
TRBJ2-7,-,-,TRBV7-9,CASSLGGRNYEQYF,TGTGCCAGCAGCTTAGGGGGACGGAATTACGAGCAGTACTTC
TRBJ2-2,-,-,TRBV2,CASITNTGELFF,TGTGCCAGCATAACAAACACCGGGGAGCTGTTTTTT
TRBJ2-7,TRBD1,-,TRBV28,CASSLPFTGDEQYF,TGTGCCAGCAGTTTACCATTCACAGGGGACGAGCAGTACTTC
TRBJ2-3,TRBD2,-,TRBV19,CASKTSGSTDTQYF,TGTGCCAGTAAGACTAGCGGGAGCACAGATACGCAGTATTTT
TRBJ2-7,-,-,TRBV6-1,CASSEATQWGDSDLSYEQYF,TGTGCCAGCAGTGAAGCGACCCAGTGGGGAGACAGCGACCTCTCCTACGAGCAGTACTTC
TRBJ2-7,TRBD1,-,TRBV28,CASSYTGTGIYEQYF,TGTGCCAGCAGTTATACCGGGACAGGGATCTACGAGCAGTACTTC
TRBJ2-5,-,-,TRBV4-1,CASSPPGETQYF,TGCGCCAGCAGCCCCCCCGGAGAGACCCAGTACTTC
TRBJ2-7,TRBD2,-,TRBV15,CATSRDHRGISGRLYEQYF,TGTGCCACCAGCAGAGATCACCGGGGGATCAGCGGGAGACTCTACGAGCAGTACTTC
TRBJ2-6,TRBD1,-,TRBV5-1,CASSLQGARLSGANVLTF,TGCGCCAGCAGCTTACAGGGGGCTCGCCTTTCTGGGGCCAACGTCCTGACTTTC
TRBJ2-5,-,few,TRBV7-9,CASSFRVETQYF,TGTGCCAGCAGCTTTCGTGTGGAGACCCAGTACTTC
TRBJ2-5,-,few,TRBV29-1,CSVMGNWEQYF,TGCAGCGTTATGGGCAATTGGGAGCAGTACTTC
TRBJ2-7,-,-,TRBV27,CASSRGSSYEQYF,TGTGCCAGCAGTCGCGGGTCCTCTTACGAGCAGTACTTC